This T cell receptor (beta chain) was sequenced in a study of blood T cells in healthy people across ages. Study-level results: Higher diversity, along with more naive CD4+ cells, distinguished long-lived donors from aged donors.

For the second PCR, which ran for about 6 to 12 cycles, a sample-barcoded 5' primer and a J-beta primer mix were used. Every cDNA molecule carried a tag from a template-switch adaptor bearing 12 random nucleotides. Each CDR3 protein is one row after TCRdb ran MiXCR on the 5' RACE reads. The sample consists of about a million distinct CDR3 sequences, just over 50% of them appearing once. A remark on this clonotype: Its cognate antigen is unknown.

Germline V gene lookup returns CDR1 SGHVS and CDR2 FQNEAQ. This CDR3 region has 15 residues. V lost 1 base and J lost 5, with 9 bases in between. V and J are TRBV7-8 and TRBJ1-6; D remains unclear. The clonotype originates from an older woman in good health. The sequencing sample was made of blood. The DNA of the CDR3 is TGTGCCAGCAGCTTAGGGGGTTGGGATAATTCACCCCTCCACTTT. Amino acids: CASSLGGWDNSPLHF.